This T cell receptor (beta chain) was obtained from a study of STAT3 mutations in large granular lymphocyte leukemia. Study-level information: Roughly two fifths of treated T-LGLL patients showed hematologic response to immunosuppression. Regarding the study as a whole: All newly emerging clones after therapy were STAT3 wild type. Every T-cell large granular lymphocyte leukemia patient had at least one immunodominant TCR beta clonotype. Clonal expansion was inferred from other time points because no sample existed at each clone's first appearance.

The CDR3 sequence is 17 residues long. Germline V gives CDR1 LGHNA, CDR2 YSLEER. V lost 1 base and J lost 5; bases outside the gene matches: 8. As regards this clone: The antigen is unknown.

The protocol was immunoSEQ multiplex PCR, while the TCRdb copy is restricted to in-frame clones and leaves out a portion. The sample includes 5,000 to 7,000 clones, 45% to 60% of them seen just once. The chain uses TRBV4-3 and TRBJ2-3; TRBD2 aligns across 11 bases. The sequence derives from a boy younger than 18 with T-cell large granular lymphocyte leukemia. Some clones in this sample may be carry-over from other donors' samples. The specimen sequenced was peripheral blood mononuclear cells. In nucleotides, the CDR3 is TGCGCCAGCAGCCAAGGGACATTAGCGGGGGGGAGAGATACGCAGTATTTT. It encodes CASSQGTLAGGRDTQYF.